The 4 T cell receptor beta chains reported below all come from one sample, sequenced in a study of T cells in Graves' hyperthyroidism and ophthalmopathy. Template material for amplifying TCR beta CDR3 regions consisted of RNA transcripts. Carried out on the TCR CDR3, a first-round RT-PCR used the HTBI primer set. TCRdb re-analysed the multiplex PCR reads in MiXCR, keeping a single row per CDR3 protein. The table records under 400,000 distinct CDR3 sequences, approximately 22% of them present only once. Sequences were obtained from blood. The origin of the receptors is a woman aged 50 to 60 with Graves' hyperthyroidism.

This clonotype was detected a few times. The V gene is TRBV5-1, the J gene TRBJ2-5; either TRBD1 or TRBD2 may supply D (5 bases each). The CDR3 spans 14 residues. The V end was cut by 4 bases, the J end by 4 bases, with 14 bases between. CDR1 and CDR2 from the germline V gene are SGHRS and YFSETQ. CDR3 sequence: CASSQATGGETQYF. Here the CDR3 DNA reads TGCGCCAGCAGCCAGGCGACTGGGGGAGAGACCCAGTACTTC.

The chain has TRBV7-8 and TRBJ2-5, with D unclear. The germline V and J ends were trimmed by 2 bases and 5 bases, with 15 bases remaining between them. This CDR3 is 15 amino acids long. CDR1 is SGHVS, CDR2 FQNEAQ, per germline. CDR3 loop: CASSLTTWRVETQYF. The CDR3, as DNA: TGTGCCAGCAGCTTAACGACCTGGAGAGTGGAGACCCAGTACTTC.

This chain connects TRBV29-1 to TRBJ2-3, with TRBD2 matching over 9 bases. The junction had 7 bases not matched to a gene; V was cut back by 6 bases and J by 3 bases. CDR3 length: 14 amino acids. Germline V gene data show CDR1 as SQVTM and CDR2 as ANQGSEA. Written as DNA, the CDR3 is TGCAGCGTCTTACTAGCGGGTCGAACAGATACGCAGTATTTT. As protein: CSVLLAGRTDTQYF.

As to this clonotype: At one end the junction does not follow the germline gene, possibly because of a read error. J is TRBJ1-3 and V is TRBV2, with 7 bases identical to TRBD1. The CDR3 contains 16 residues. Germline V CDR1 and CDR2: SNHLY, FYNNEI. DNA of the CDR3: TGTGCCAGCGGATGGGGAGGGGACAGCTCTGGAAACGCCATATATTTT. Residues: CASGWGGDSSGNAIYF.